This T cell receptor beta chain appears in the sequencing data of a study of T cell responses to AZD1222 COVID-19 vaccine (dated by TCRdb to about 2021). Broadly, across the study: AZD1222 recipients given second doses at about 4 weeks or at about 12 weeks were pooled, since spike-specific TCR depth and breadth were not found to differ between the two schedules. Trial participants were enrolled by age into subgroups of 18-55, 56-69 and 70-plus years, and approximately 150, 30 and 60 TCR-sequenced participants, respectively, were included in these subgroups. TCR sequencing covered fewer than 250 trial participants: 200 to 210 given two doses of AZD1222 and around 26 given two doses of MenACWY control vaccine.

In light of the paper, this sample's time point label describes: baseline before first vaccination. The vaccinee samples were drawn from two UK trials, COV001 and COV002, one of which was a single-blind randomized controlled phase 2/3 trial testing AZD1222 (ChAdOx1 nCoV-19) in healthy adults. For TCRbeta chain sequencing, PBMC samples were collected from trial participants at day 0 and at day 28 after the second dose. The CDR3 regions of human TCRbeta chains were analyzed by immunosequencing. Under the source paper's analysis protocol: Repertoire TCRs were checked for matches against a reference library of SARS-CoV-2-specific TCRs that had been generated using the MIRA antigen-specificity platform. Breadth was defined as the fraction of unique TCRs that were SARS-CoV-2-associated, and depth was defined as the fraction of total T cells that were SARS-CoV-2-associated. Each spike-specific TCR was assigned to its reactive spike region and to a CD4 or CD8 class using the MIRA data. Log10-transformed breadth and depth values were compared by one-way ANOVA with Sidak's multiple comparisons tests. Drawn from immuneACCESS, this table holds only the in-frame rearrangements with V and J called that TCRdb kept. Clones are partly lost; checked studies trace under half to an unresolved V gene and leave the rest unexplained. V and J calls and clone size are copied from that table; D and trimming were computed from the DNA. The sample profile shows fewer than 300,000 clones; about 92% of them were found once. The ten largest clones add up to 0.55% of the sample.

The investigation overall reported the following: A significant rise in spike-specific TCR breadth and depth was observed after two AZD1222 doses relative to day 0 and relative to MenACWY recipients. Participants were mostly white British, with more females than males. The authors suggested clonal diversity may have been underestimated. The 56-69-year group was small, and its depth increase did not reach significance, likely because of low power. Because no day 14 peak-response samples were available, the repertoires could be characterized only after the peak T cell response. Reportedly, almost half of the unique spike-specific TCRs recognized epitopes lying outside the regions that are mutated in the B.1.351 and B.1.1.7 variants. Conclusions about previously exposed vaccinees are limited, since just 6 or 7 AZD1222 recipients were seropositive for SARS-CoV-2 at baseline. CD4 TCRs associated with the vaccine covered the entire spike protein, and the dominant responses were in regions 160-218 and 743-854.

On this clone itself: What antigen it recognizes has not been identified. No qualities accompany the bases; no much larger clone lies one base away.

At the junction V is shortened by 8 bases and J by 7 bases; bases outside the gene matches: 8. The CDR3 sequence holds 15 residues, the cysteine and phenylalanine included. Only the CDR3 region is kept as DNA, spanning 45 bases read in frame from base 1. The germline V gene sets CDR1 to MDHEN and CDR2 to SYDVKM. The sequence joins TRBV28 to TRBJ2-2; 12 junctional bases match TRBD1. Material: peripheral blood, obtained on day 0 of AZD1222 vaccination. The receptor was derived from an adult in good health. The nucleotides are TGTGCCAGCGAGTCCGGGACAGGGGGCCTCGGGGAGCTGTTTTTT. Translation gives CASESGTGGLGELFF.